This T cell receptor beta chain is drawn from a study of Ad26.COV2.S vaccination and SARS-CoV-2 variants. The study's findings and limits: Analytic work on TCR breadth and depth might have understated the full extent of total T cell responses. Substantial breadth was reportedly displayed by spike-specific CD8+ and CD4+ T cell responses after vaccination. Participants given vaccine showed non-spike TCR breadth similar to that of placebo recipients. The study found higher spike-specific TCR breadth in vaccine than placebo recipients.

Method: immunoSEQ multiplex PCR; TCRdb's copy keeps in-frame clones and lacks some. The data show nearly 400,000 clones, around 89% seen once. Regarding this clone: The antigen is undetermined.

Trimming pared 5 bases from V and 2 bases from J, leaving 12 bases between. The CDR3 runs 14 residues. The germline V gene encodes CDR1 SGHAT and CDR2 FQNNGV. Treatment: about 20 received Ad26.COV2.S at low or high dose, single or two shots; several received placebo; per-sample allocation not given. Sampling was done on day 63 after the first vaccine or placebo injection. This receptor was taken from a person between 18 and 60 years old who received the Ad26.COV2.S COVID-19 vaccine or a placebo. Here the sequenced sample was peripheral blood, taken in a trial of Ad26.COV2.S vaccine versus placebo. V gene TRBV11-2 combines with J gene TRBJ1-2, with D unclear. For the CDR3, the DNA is TGTGCCAGCAGCCTCCCTGCAGAAAACTATGGCTACACCTTC. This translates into CASSLPAENYGYTF. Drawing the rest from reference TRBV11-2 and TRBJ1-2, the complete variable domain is EAGVAQSPRYKIIEKRQSVAFWCNPISGHATLYWYQQILGQGPKLLIQFQNNGVVDDSQLPKDRFSAERLKGVDSTLKIQPAKLEDSAVYLCASSLPAENYGYTFGSGTRLTVV.